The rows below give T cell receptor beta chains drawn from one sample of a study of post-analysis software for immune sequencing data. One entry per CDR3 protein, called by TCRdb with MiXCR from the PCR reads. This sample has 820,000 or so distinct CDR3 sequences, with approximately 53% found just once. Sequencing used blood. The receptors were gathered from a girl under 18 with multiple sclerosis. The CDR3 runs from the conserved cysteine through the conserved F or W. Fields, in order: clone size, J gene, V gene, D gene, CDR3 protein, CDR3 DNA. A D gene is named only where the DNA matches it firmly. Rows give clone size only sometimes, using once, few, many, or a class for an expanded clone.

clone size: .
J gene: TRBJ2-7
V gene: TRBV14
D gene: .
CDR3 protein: CASSQIVSRWTYNEQYF
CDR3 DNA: TGTGCCAGCAGCCAGATCGTCAGCCGCTGGACCTACAATGAGCAGTACTTC

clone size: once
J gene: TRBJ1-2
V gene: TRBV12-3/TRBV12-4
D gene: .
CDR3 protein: CASSNDRARGYTF
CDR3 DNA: TGTGCCAGCAGTAATGACAGAGCCAGGGGCTACACCTTC

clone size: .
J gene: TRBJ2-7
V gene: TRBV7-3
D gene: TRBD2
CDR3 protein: CASSLAWTSGSGYNEQYF
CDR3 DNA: TGTGCCAGCAGCTTAGCGTGGACTAGCGGGAGCGGGTACAATGAGCAGTACTTC

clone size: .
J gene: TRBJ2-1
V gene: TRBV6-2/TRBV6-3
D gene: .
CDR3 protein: CASTEGLLRGGEQFF
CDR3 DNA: TGTGCCAGCACCGAGGGACTACTCAGGGGTGGTGAGCAGTTCTTC

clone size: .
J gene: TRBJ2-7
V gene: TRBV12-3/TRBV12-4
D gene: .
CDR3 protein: CASAPGHPYEQYF
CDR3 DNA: TGTGCCAGCGCCCCGGGACATCCCTACGAGCAGTACTTC

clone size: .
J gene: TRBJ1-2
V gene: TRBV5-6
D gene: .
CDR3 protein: CASSWHLGEDYGYTF
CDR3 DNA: TGTGCCAGCAGCTGGCACCTGGGGGAGGACTATGGCTACACCTTC

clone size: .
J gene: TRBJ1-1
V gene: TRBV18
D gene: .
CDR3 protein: CASSPSFGGRTEAFF
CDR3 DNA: TGTGCCAGCTCACCAAGTTTCGGGGGCCGGACTGAAGCTTTCTTT

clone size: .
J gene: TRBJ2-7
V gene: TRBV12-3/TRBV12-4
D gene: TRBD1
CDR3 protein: CASSQLRRDRVDYEQYF
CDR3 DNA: TGTGCCAGCAGTCAACTCCGACGGGACAGGGTGGACTACGAGCAGTACTTC

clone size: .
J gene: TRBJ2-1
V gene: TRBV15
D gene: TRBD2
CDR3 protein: CATSRHRSSGRANEQFF
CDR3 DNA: TGTGCCACCAGCAGACACCGGTCTAGCGGGAGGGCCAATGAGCAGTTCTTC

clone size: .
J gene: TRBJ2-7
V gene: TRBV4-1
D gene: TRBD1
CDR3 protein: CASSQGTGTGTYEQYF
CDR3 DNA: TGCGCCAGCAGCCAAGGAACCGGGACAGGGACCTACGAGCAGTACTTC

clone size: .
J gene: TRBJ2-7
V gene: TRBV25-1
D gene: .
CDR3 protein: CASSTVLSEQYF
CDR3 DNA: TGTGCCAGCAGTACCGTATTGAGCGAGCAGTACTTC

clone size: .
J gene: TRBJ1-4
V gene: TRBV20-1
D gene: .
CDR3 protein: CSARDWGGLLFF
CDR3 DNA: TGCAGTGCTAGAGATTGGGGGGGCTTACTGTTTTTT

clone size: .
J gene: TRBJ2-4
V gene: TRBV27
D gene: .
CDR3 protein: CASILGDIQYF
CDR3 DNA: TGTGCCAGCATTCTCGGGGACATTCAGTACTTC

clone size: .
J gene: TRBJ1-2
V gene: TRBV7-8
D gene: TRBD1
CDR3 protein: CASSLAPTGGGRLNYGYTF
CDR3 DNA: TGTGCCAGCAGCTTAGCACCTACGGGAGGGGGCCGGCTTAACTATGGCTACACCTTC

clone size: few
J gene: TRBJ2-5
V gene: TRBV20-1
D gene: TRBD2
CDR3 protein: CSARAPGTSGQETQYF
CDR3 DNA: TGCAGTGCTAGGGCCCCCGGGACTAGCGGACAAGAGACCCAGTACTTC

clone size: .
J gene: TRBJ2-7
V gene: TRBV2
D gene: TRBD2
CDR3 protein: CASSDGRGVPHEQYF
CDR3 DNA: TGTGCCAGCAGTGACGGTCGGGGGGTTCCCCACGAGCAGTACTTC

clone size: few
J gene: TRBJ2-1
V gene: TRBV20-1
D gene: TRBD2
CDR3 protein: CSARAGGPREQFF
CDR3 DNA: TGCAGTGCGAGAGCGGGGGGCCCCCGTGAGCAGTTCTTC

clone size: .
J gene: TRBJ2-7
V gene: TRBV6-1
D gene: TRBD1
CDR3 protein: CASRTGRDRLSYEQYF
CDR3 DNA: TGTGCCAGCAGAACCGGCCGGGACAGACTCTCCTACGAGCAGTACTTC

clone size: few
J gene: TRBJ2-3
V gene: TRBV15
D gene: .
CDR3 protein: CATSIPPMAGYTDTQYF
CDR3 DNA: TGTGCCACCAGCATACCCCCAATGGCGGGTTACACAGATACGCAGTATTTT

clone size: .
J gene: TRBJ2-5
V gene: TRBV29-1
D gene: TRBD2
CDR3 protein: CSVAAGRASGQETQYF
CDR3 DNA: TGCAGCGTTGCAGCGGGTAGGGCTAGCGGGCAAGAGACCCAGTACTTC

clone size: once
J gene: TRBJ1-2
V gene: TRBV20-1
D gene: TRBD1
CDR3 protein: CSARYRGPYGYTF
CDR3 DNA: TGCAGTGCTAGATACAGGGGGCCCTATGGCTACACCTTC

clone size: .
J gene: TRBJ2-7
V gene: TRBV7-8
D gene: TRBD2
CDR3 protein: CASSLAKASGSYEQYF
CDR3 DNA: TGTGCCAGCAGCTTAGCGAAGGCTAGCGGATCCTACGAGCAGTACTTC

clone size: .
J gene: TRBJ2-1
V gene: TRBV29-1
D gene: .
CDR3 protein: CSVERPMLREQFF
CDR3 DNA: TGCAGCGTTGAGAGACCGATGCTTAGGGAGCAGTTCTTC

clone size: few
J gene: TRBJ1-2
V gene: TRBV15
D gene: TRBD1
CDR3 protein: CATSREQGPNYGYTF
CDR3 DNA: TGTGCCACCAGCAGAGAACAGGGGCCTAACTATGGCTACACCTTC

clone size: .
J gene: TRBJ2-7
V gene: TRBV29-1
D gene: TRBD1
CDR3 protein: CSVPRDRGDSYEQYF
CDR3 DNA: TGCAGCGTTCCCCGGGACAGGGGGGACTCCTACGAGCAGTACTTC

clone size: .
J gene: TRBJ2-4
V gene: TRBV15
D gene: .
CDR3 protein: CATSEWDPGANIQYF
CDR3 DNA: TGTGCCACCAGCGAGTGGGACCCGGGGGCGAACATTCAGTACTTC

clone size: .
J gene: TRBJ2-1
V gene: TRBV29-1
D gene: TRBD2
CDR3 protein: CSVELAGVNEQFF
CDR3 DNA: TGCAGCGTTGAACTAGCGGGAGTTAATGAGCAGTTCTTC

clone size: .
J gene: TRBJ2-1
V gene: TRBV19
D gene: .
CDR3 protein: CASSIVSGQLGNEQFF
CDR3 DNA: TGTGCCAGTAGTATAGTATCGGGGCAATTGGGCAATGAGCAGTTCTTC

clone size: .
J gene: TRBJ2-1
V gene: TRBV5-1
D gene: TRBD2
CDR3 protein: CASSFGGSTLNEQFF
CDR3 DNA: TGCGCCAGCAGCTTTGGCGGGAGTACCCTTAATGAGCAGTTCTTC

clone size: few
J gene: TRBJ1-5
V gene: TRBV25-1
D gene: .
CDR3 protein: CASSRAGTTDQPQHF
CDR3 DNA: TGTGCCAGCAGTAGAGCAGGGACTACAGATCAGCCCCAGCATTTT

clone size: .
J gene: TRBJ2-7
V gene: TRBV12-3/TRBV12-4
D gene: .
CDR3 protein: CASSIIRTDSYEQYF
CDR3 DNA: TGTGCCAGCAGTATTATCCGGACAGACTCCTACGAGCAGTACTTC

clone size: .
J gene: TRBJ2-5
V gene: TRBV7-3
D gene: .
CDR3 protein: CASSSEPTGAQYF
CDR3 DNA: TGTGCCAGCAGCTCCGAACCGACCGGGGCCCAGTACTTC

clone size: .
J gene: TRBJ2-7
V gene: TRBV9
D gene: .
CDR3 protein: CASTRLPGNNNEQYF
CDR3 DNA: TGTGCCAGCACCCGACTGCCGGGGAATAACAATGAGCAGTACTTC

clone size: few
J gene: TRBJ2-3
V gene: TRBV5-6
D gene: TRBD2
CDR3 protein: CASSFTSSGRATDTQYF
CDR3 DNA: TGTGCCAGCAGCTTTACCTCTAGCGGGAGGGCGACAGATACGCAGTATTTT

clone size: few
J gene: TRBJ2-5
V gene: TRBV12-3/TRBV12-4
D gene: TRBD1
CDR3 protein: CASSWGGQGFQETQYF
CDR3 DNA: TGTGCCAGCAGTTGGGGCGGACAGGGCTTCCAAGAGACCCAGTACTTC

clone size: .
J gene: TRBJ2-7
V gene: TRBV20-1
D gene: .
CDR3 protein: CSARSGQGSYEQYF
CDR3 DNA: TGCAGTGCTAGGTCCGGGCAGGGCTCCTACGAGCAGTACTTC

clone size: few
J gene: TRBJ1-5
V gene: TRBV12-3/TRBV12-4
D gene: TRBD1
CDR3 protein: CASSFPGTGVNQPQHF
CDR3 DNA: TGTGCCAGCAGTTTCCCCGGGACAGGGGTCAATCAGCCCCAGCATTTT

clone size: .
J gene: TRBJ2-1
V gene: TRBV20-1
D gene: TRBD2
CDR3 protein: CSARASGRGNEQFF
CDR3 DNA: TGCAGTGCTCGGGCTAGCGGGAGAGGTAATGAGCAGTTCTTC

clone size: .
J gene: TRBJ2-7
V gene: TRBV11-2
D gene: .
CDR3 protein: CASRFGQSLSSYEQYF
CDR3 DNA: TGTGCCAGCAGATTTGGACAGAGTCTAAGCTCCTACGAGCAGTACTTC

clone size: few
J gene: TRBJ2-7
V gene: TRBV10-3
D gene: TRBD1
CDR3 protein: CAITDRERKQYF
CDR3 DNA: TGTGCCATCACGGACAGGGAGAGGAAGCAGTACTTC

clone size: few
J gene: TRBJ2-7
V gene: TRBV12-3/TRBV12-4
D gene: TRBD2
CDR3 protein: CASRYGLAGGYGEQYF
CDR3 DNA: TGTGCCAGCAGATACGGACTAGCGGGGGGCTACGGCGAGCAGTACTTC

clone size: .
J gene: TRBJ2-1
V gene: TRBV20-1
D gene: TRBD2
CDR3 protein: CSARNLPSGRGNEQFF
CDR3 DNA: TGCAGTGCTAGAAACCTTCCTAGCGGGAGGGGGAATGAGCAGTTCTTC

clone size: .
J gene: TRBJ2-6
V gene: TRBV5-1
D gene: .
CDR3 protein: CASSQGTTSGANVLTF
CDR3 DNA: TGCGCCAGCAGCCAAGGTACCACCTCTGGGGCCAACGTCCTGACTTTC

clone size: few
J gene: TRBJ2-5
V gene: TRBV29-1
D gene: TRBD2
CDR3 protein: CSVEPSSGLAGLWTQYF
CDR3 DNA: TGCAGCGTTGAACCCTCAAGCGGACTAGCTGGCCTATGGACCCAGTACTTC

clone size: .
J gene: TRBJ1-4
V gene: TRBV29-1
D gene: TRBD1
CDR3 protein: CSYSGGSDEKLFF
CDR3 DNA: TGCAGCTATTCAGGGGGCTCGGATGAAAAACTGTTTTTT

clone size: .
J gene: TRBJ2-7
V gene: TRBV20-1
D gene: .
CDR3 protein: CSATSDWDYEQYF
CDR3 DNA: TGCAGTGCTACCTCGGACTGGGACTACGAGCAGTACTTC

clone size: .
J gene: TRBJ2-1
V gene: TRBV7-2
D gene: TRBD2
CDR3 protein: CASSYLAGADNEQFF
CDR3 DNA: TGTGCCAGCAGCTACCTAGCGGGGGCAGACAATGAGCAGTTCTTC

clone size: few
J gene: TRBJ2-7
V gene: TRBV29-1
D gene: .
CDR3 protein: CSVEGLGYEQYF
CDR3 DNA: TGCAGCGTTGAAGGACTAGGGTACGAGCAGTACTTC

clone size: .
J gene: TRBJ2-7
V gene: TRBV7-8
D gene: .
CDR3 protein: CASSPPGTRYEQYF
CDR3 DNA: TGTGCCAGCAGCCCCCCGGGGACCCGGTACGAGCAGTACTTC

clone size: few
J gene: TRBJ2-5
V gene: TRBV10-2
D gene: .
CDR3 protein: CASKATGKEETQYF
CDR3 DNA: TGCGCCAGCAAAGCTACAGGGAAAGAAGAGACCCAGTACTTC

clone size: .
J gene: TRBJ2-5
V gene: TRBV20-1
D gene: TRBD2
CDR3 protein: CSGRTGGKTQYF
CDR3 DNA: TGCAGTGGAAGGACGGGAGGGAAGACCCAGTACTTC

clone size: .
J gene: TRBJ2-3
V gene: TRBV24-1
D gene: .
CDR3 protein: CATSDSSVPMQYF
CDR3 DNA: TGTGCCACCAGTGATTCTAGCGTGCCGATGCAGTATTTT

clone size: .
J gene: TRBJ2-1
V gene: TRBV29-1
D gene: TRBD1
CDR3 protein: CSVGALGQGFYNEQFF
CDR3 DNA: TGCAGCGTTGGGGCATTAGGACAGGGCTTTTACAATGAGCAGTTCTTC

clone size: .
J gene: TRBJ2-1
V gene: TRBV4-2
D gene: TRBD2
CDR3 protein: CASSQDPGTSGRSNEQFF
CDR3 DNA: TGTGCCAGCAGCCAAGATCCTGGAACTAGCGGGAGGAGCAATGAGCAGTTCTTC

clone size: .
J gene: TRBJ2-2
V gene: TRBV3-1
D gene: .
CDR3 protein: CASRPSGGGEAGELFF
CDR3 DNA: TGTGCCAGCAGACCCTCCGGAGGGGGTGAGGCCGGGGAGCTGTTTTTT

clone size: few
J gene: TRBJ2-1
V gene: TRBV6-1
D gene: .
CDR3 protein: CASSESGQFYNEQFF
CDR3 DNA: TGTGCCAGCAGTGAAAGCGGACAGTTTTACAATGAGCAGTTCTTC

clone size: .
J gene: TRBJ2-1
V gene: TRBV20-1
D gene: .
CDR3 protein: CSARAPGAYNEQFF
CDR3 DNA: TGCAGTGCTAGGGCCCCAGGGGCCTACAATGAGCAGTTCTTC

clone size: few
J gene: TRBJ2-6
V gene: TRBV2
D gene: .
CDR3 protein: CASSVEFMSANVLTF
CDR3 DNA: TGTGCCAGCAGTGTTGAATTTATGAGCGCCAACGTCCTGACTTTC

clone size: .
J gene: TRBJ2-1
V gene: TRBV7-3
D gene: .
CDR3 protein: CASSSGLVDEQFF
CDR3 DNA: TGTGCCAGCAGTTCGGGCCTCGTTGATGAGCAGTTCTTC